This TCR beta chain was identified during a study of blood T cells in healthy people across ages. For the second PCR, which ran for roughly 6 to 12 cycles, a sample-barcoded 5' primer and a J-beta primer mix were used. MiXCR, applied by TCRdb to the 5' RACE reads, yields one record per CDR3 protein. Here the sample spans over 1,500,000 distinct CDR3 sequences, about 50% being singletons. The source material was blood. This TCR was recovered from a woman between 40 and 50 years old in good health.

The CDR3 spells CASSREQGAGGYTF. The CDR3 DNA reads TGCGCCAGCAGCCGGGAACAGGGGGCGGGAGGCTACACCTTC. This rearrangement joins TRBV4-3 to TRBJ1-2; 9 bases fit TRBD1. V gave up 4 bases and J gave up 8 bases; unmatched junction bases: 8. CDR3 length: 14 residues. The germline V gene encodes CDR1 LGHNA and CDR2 YSLEER.